The 24 T cell receptor beta chains below all came from one sample that was sequenced in a study of T cells expressing NK-cell markers. TCRdb processed the 5' RACE reads again and assigns one entry to each CDR3 protein, with no DNA. The data include about 390,000 distinct CDR3 sequences; the top ten clones carry about 10%. The sequencing input was blood T cells: a sorted CD56 or NKG2C T cell subset, CD4+ or CD8+ T cells, or bulk PBMC T cells (not recorded which). The receptors come from a woman aged 45-65 years in good health.

CDR3 protein: CASRRAWDPSNTEAFF. The chain uses TRBV11-2 and TRBJ1-1; TCRdb calls TRBD1, which cannot be checked without DNA. Germline V lookup: CDR1 SGHAT, CDR2 FQNNGV. CDR3 length: 16 amino acids.

The CDR3 loop is CASSPVGGTDTQYF. This sequence joins TRBV7-9 and TRBJ2-3; the TCRdb call, TRBD1, lacks DNA for checking. CDR3 length: 14 residues. The germline CDR1 and CDR2 sequences are SEHNR and FQNEAQ (reference sequence).

The chain recombines TRBV2 with TRBJ2-2. Germline-derived CDR1 and CDR2 are SNHLY and FYNNEI. The CDR3 consists of 13 residues. This chain's CDR3 is CASSQKLSGELFF.

The J gene is TRBJ1-2, the V gene TRBV12-3 or TRBV12-4; TCRdb's D call of TRBD1 is untestable without DNA. The CDR3 is 16 amino acids. CDR3 protein: CASSIGLRAVGYGYTF.

The rearrangement joins TRBV20-1 to TRBJ2-3; TCRdb proposes TRBD2, but this gene call is untestable without DNA. This CDR3 is built from 13 residues. The germline V gene encodes CDR1 DFQATT and CDR2 SNEGSKA (reference sequence). This CDR3 is CSARDPGLATQYF.

This chain joins TRBV20-1 and TRBJ2-1; TCRdb's D gene call, TRBD1, goes unchecked for lack of DNA. This CDR3 contains 13 residues. From germline, CDR1 is DFQATT and CDR2 SNEGSKA (reference sequence). CDR3 region: CSAPSTSYNEQFF.

The V gene is TRBV12-3 or TRBV12-4, the J gene TRBJ2-1; the D call of TRBD1 rests on TCRdb alone, since no DNA is present to check it. This CDR3 region has 11 residues. Here the CDR3 reads CASSGLGWEFF.

This chain connects TRBV2 to TRBJ2-1; the TCRdb call, TRBD2, lacks DNA for checking. The CDR3 is made up of 14 amino acids. Per germline, CDR1 SNHLY and CDR2 FYNNEI. The CDR3 loop is CAISASGRTNEQFF.

The CDR3 loop reads CASSLDGLRTDTQYF. The chain uses TRBV27 and TRBJ2-3. The CDR3 is 15 amino acids. Germline CDR1 reads MNHEY; CDR2 reads SMNVEV (reference sequence).

The chain recombines TRBV14 with TRBJ1-4; checking the TCRdb D call of TRBD1 is not possible without DNA. Germline CDR1 and CDR2: SGHDN and FVKESK. The CDR3 totals 15 residues. The CDR3 spells CASSRVSGWGEKLFF.

The chain joins TRBV6-5 to TRBJ2-7; the D call from TCRdb, TRBD2, cannot be confirmed without DNA. The germline V gene encodes CDR1 MNHEY and CDR2 SVGAGI. This CDR3 comprises 15 residues. The CDR3: CASTNIAGLSYEQYF.

The genes are TRBV12-3 or TRBV12-4 and TRBJ2-1. The CDR3 spans 14 residues. This chain's CDR3 is CASIPRSGRHEQFF.

J is TRBJ1-5 and V is TRBV6-5. The germline V gene encodes CDR1 MNHEY and CDR2 SVGAGI. The CDR3 is made up of 15 amino acids. The chain's CDR3 is CASGALGQGNQPQHF.

The CDR3 loop is CASGSVYGEGRDEQYF. The chain employs TRBV27 and TRBJ2-7; TCRdb outputs TRBD2, but without DNA this stays unchecked. The germline gives CDR1 MNHEY, CDR2 SMNVEV (reference sequence). This CDR3 is built from 16 residues.

The chain joins TRBV7-9 to TRBJ2-7; TCRdb calls TRBD2, which cannot be checked without DNA. Germline values: CDR1 SEHNR, CDR2 FQNEAQ (reference sequence). This CDR3 comprises 15 residues. The CDR3 loop reads CASSFDSPSSYEQYF.

The V and J genes are TRBV12-3 or TRBV12-4 and TRBJ1-1. This CDR3 spans 13 amino acids. The CDR3 protein is CASNNEGNTEAFF.

The V gene is TRBV24-1, the J gene TRBJ2-3; the D call from TCRdb, TRBD1, cannot be confirmed without DNA. Germline values: CDR1 KGHDR, CDR2 SFDVKD. The CDR3 has 15 residues. The chain's CDR3 is CATTEGQAGTDTQYF.

Here the CDR3 reads CCGGTPYNEQFF. V and J are TRBV20-1 and TRBJ2-1. The CDR3 loop spans 12 amino acids. The V gene's germline CDR1 is DFQATT and CDR2 SNEGSKA (reference sequence).

V usage is TRBV7-3 and J usage is TRBJ2-3; TCRdb returns TRBD2, unconfirmable since there is no DNA. There are 16 residues in the CDR3. In germline, CDR1 is SGHTA, CDR2 FQGTGA. The CDR3 sequence: CASSWGLAGAGDTQYF.

The chain is built from TRBV7-2 and TRBJ1-1. Germline V gives CDR1 SGHTA, CDR2 FQGNSA. CDR3 length equals 15 residues. CDR3 amino acids: CASSLASGRNTEAFF.

The rearrangement links TRBV6-4 to TRBJ2-3. CDR3 length: 14 residues. Per germline, CDR1 MRHNA and CDR2 SNTAGT. CDR3 amino acids: CASSERSGTDTQYF.

This chain connects TRBV20-1 to TRBJ1-1. Germline CDR1 reads DFQATT; CDR2 reads SNEGSKA (reference sequence). The CDR3 covers 14 residues. The CDR3 region is CSVLSAALNTEAFF.

The chain carries TRBV28 and TRBJ1-1; TCRdb selects TRBD1, and the lack of DNA leaves this call unchecked. CDR1 is MDHEN, CDR2 SYDVKM, per germline. This CDR3 comprises 15 residues. The CDR3 loop reads CASRGQGARNTEAFF.

V and J are TRBV4-1 and TRBJ1-3; TCRdb names TRBD1, which stays unverified in the absence of DNA. The CDR3 spans 16 residues. CDR1 and CDR2 (germline): MGHRA, YSYEKL. Here the CDR3 reads CASSQDTGGSGNTIYF.